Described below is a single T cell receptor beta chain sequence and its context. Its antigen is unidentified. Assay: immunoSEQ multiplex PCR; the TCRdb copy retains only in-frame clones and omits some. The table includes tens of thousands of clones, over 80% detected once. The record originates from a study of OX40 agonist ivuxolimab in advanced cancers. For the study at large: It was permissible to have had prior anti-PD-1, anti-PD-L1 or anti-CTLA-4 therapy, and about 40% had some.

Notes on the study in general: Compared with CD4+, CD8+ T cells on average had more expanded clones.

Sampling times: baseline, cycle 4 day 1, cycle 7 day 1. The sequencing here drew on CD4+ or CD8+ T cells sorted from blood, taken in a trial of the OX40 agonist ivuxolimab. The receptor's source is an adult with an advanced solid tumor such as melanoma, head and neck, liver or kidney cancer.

The CDR3 protein is CASSLDLGTTYSNQPQHF. In nucleotides, the CDR3 is TGTGCCAGCAGCTTAGATCTGGGGACAACTTATAGCAATCAGCCCCAGCATTTT. This rearrangement joins TRBV7-8 to TRBJ1-5, with D perhaps TRBD1 (6 bases). V dropped 1 base and J dropped 0 bases, with 16 bases sitting between them. CDR3 length: 18 residues. Germline V gene lookup returns CDR1 SGHVS and CDR2 FQNEAQ.